Listed below are T cell receptor beta chains from one sample, sequenced in a study of monozygotic twins with inflammatory bowel disease. With the 5' RACE reads reprocessed, TCRdb shows one record per CDR3 protein and no DNA. This repertoire includes 200,000 to 250,000 distinct CDR3 sequences. Input material: blood. These receptors all stem from a human donor with ulcerative colitis or Crohn's disease, or a healthy co-twin of an affected twin (not recorded which). Each CDR3 is given with its conserved first and last residue. The size entry is marked missing in some rows and otherwise reads once, few, many or a size class.

TRBJ2-3	TRBV20-1	NA	CSAPFFWRGSTDTQYF
TRBJ2-1	TRBV20-1	NA	CSALDLSGVSYNEQFF
TRBJ2-1	TRBV7-9	NA	CASSSPDNSGSSNEQFF
TRBJ1-1	TRBV6-1	NA	CASSEAGVHTEAFF
TRBJ2-4	TRBV12-3/TRBV12-4	NA	CASSLENIQYF
TRBJ2-7	TRBV7-9	NA	CASSQDLVGHF
TRBJ2-5	TRBV6-1	NA	CASSPRTSGWYQETQYF
TRBJ2-3	TRBV28	NA	CASSLAGTWGGTDTQYF
TRBJ2-1	TRBV6-5	NA	CASSSSQGSHNEQFF
TRBJ2-3	TRBV5-1	NA	CASSQPFRDPHSSTDTQYF
TRBJ2-4	TRBV7-2	NA	CASSPGTSGRSDIQYF
TRBJ2-7	TRBV6-1	NA	CASSRRAGGSSYEQYF
TRBJ2-1	TRBV6-5	NA	CASSSRGPSNEQFF
TRBJ2-5	TRBV7-2	NA	CASTLGDRVETQYF
TRBJ2-1	TRBV6-5	NA	CASSYPSGEQFF
TRBJ1-5	TRBV11-2	NA	CASSLVGRRGAGNQPQHF
TRBJ2-2	TRBV7-7	NA	CASSQSGTSGSGELFF
TRBJ1-1	TRBV6-5	NA	CASSYSPRTEAFF
TRBJ1-3	TRBV10-3	NA	CAISPMIGTIYF
TRBJ2-4	TRBV15	NA	CATSREATGSEGGGGDKNIQYF
TRBJ1-5	TRBV30	NA	CAWRRQGWNQPQHF
TRBJ2-2	TRBV30	NA	CAWSVLGGELFF
TRBJ2-3	TRBV7-2	NA	CASSLALMSAGGPDTQYF
TRBJ1-5	TRBV4-1	NA	CASSQTGVQPQHF
TRBJ2-7	TRBV6-2/TRBV6-3	NA	CASGEGNFYEQYF
TRBJ1-6	TRBV5-1	NA	CASSWTADNYSPLHF
TRBJ2-1	TRBV6-5	medium-sized	CASSYSEGVPGDEQFF
TRBJ1-2	TRBV4-3	NA	CASSQDFRTANYGYTF